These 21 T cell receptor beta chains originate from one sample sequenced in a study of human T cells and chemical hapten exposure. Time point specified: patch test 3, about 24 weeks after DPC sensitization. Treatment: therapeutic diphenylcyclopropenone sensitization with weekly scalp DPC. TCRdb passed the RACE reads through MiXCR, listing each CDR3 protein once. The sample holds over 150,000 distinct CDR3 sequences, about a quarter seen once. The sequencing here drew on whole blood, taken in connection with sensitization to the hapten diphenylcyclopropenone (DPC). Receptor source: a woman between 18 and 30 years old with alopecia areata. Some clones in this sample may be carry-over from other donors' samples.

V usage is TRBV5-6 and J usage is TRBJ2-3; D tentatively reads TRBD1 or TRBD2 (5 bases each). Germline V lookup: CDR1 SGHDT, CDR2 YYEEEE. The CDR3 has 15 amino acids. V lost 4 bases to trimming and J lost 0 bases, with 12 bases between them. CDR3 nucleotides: TGTGCCAGCAGCGAGGGGAGAGTGAGCACAGATACGCAGTATTTT. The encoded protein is CASSEGRVSTDTQYF.

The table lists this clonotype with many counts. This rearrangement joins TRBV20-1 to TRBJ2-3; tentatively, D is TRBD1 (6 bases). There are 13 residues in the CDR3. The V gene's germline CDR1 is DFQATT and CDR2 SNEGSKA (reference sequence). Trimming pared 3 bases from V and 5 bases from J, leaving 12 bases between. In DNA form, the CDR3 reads TGCAGTGCTAGGTCAGGGGTGAGAGATACGCAGTATTTT. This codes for CSARSGVRDTQYF.

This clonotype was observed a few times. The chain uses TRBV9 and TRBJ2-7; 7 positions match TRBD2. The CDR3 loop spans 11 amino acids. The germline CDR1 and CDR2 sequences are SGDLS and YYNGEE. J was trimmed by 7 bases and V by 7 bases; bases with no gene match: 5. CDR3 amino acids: CASGAGKEQYF. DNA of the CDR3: TGTGCCAGCGGAGCGGGAAAAGAGCAGTACTTC.

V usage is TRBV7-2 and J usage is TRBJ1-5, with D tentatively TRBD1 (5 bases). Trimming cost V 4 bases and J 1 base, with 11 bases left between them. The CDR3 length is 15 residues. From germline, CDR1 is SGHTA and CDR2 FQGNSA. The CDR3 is CASSSRGPSNQPQHF. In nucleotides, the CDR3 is TGTGCCAGCAGCTCGCGGGGACCGAGCAATCAGCCCCAGCATTTT.

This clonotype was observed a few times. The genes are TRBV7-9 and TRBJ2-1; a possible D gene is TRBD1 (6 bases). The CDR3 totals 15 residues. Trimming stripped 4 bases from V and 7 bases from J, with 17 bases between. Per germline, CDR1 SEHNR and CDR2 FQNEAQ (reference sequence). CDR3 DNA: TGTGCCAGCAGCTACTACTTCGGACAGCCGAATGAGCAGTTCTTC. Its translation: CASSYYFGQPNEQFF.

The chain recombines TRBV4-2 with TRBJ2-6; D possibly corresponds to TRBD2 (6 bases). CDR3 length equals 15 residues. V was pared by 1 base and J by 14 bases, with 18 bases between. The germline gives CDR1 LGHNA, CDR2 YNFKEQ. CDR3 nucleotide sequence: TGTGCCAGCAGCCAAGGGAGGGCCGGGAGCAATATCCTGACTTTC. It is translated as CASSQGRAGSNILTF.

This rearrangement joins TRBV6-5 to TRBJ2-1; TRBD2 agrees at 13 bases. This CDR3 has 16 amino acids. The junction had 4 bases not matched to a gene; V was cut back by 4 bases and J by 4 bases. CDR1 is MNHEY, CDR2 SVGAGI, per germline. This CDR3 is CASSSRLAGGYNEQFF. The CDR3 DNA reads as TGTGCCAGCAGTTCAAGACTAGCGGGGGGTTACAATGAGCAGTTCTTC.

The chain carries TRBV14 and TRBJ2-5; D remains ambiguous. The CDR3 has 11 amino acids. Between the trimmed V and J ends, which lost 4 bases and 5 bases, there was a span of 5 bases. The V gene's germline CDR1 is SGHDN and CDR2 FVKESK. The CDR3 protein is CASSRAETQYF. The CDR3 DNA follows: TGTGCCAGCAGCCGAGCGGAGACCCAGTACTTC.

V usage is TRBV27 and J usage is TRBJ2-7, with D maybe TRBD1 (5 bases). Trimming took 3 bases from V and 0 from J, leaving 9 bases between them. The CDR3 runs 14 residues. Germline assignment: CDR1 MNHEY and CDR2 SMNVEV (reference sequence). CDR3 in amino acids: CASSLTAPSYEQYF. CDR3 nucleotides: TGTGCCAGCAGTTTGACAGCACCCTCCTACGAGCAGTACTTC.

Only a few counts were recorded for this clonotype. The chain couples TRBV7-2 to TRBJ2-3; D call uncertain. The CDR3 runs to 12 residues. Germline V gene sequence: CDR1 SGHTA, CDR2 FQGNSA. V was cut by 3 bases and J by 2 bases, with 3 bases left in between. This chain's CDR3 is CASSFNTDTQYF. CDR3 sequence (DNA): TGTGCCAGCAGCTTCAACACAGATACGCAGTATTTT. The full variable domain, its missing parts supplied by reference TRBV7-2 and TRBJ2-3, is GAGVSQSPSNKVTEKGKDVELRCDPISGHTALYWYRQSLGQGLEFLIYFQGNSAPDKSGLPSDRFSAERTGGSVSTLTIQRTQQEDSAVYLCASSFNTDTQYFGPGTRLTVL.

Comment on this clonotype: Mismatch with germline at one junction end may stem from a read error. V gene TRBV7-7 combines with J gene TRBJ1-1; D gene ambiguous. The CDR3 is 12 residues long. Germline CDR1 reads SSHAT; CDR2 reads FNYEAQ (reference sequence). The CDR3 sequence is CASTLSDTEAFF. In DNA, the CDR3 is TGTGCTAGCACTCTCAGCGACACTGAAGCTTTCTTT.

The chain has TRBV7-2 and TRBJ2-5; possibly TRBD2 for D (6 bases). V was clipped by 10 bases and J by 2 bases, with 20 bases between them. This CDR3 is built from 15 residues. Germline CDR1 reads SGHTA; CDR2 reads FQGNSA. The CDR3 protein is CATAYSGGLQETQYF. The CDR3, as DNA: TGTGCCACGGCCTATAGCGGAGGGCTACAAGAGACCCAGTACTTC.

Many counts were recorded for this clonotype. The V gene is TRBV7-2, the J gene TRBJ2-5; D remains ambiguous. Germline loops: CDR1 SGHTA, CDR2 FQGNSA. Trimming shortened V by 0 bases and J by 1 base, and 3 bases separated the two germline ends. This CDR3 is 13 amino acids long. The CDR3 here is CASSLAVQETQYF. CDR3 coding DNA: TGTGCCAGCAGCTTAGCCGTCCAAGAGACCCAGTACTTC.

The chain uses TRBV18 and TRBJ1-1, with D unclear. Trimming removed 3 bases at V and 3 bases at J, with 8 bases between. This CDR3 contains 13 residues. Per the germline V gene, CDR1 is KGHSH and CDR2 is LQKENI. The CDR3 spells CASSPGRDTEAFF. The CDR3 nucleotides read TGTGCCAGCTCACCCGGACGGGACACTGAAGCTTTCTTT.

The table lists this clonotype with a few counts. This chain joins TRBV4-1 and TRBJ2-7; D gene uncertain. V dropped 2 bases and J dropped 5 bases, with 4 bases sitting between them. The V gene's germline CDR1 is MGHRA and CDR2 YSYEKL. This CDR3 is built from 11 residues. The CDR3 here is CASSQQHEQYF. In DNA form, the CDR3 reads TGCGCCAGCAGCCAACAGCACGAGCAGTACTTC.

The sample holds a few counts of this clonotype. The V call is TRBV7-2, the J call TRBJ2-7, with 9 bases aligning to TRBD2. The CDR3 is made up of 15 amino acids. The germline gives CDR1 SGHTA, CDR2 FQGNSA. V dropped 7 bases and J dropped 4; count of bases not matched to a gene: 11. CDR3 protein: CASKWGGLAPYEQYF. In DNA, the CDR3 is TGTGCCAGCAAATGGGGGGGACTAGCACCGTACGAGCAGTACTTC.

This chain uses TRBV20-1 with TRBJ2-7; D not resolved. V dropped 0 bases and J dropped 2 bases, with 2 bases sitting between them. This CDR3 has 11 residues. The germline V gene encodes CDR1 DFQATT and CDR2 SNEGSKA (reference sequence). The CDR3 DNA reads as TGCAGTGCTAGAGATACCTACGAGCAGTACTTC. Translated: CSARDTYEQYF.

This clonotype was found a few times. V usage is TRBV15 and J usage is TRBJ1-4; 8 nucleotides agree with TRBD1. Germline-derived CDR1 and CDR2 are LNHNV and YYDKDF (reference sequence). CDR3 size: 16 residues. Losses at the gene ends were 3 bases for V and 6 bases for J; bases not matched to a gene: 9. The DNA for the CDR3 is TGTGCCACCAGCAGGACCCTAACAGGGGGGGATGAAAAACTGTTTTTT. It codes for CATSRTLTGGDEKLFF.

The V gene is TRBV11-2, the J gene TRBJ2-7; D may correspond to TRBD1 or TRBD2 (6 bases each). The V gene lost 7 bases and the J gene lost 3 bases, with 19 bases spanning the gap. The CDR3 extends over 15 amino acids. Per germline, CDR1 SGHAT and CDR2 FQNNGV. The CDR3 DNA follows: TGTGCCAGCAACCCCGCAAGGGGGGTGAGCTACGAGCAGTACTTC. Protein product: CASNPARGVSYEQYF.

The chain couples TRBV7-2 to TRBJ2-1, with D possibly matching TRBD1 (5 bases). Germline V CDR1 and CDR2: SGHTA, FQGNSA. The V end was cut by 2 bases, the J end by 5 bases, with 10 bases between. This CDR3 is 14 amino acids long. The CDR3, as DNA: TGTGCCAGCAGCTTAAGACAGACCAACAATGAGCAGTTCTTC. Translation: CASSLRQTNNEQFF.

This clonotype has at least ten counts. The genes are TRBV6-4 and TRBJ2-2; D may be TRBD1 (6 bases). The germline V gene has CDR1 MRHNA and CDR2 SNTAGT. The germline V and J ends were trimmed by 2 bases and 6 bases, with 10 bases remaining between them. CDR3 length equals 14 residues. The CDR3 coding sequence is TGTGCCAGCAGTGACGTCGAGGGGGCCGGGGAGCTGTTTTTT. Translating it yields CASSDVEGAGELFF.